This is a list of T cell receptor beta chains from one sample in a study of vaccination effects on CD4 cells after COVID-19. TCRdb's table, derived via immunoSEQ multiplex PCR, lists solely in-frame clones and lacks some. Altogether about 48,000 clones are present, approximately 70% being singletons, with the ten largest covering 4.5% to 7%. Antigens for these TCRs are unknown. The sample consisted of CD4+ T cells from PBMCs cultured without peptide, taken before COVID-19 vaccination. The receptor source for this set is a human donor who received a COVID-19 vaccine. Each CDR3 is given with its conserved first and last residue. Each record gives: D gene, clone size, J gene, V gene, CDR3 protein, CDR3 DNA. The D gene is left open where the match is weak. Rows may omit the clone size; those that give it use once, few, many or a size class.

>-|-|TRBJ2-1|TRBV4-3
CASSQERLSYNEQFF
TGCGCCAGCAGCCAAGAACGTCTCTCCTACAATGAGCAGTTCTTC
>TRBD2|-|TRBJ2-3|TRBV11-2
CASSAPGTSGLLTDTQYF
TGTGCCAGCAGCGCACCCGGGACTAGCGGGCTTTTGACAGATACGCAGTATTTT
>-|once|TRBJ1-2|TRBV7-2
CASSPDKNYGYTF
TGTGCCAGCAGCCCCGACAAGAACTATGGCTACACCTTC
>-|-|TRBJ1-2|TRBV5-5
CASSPSTTANYGYTF
TGTGCCAGCAGCCCTTCTACGACAGCTAACTATGGCTACACCTTC
>-|-|TRBJ1-1|TRBV3-1/TRBV3-2
CASSQVHLRDTEAFF
TGTGCCAGCAGCCAAGTACACCTCAGGGACACTGAAGCTTTCTTT
>-|-|TRBJ2-7|TRBV3-1/TRBV3-2
CASSQSGLAYEQYF
TGTGCCAGCAGCCAATCAGGGCTCGCCTACGAGCAGTACTTC
>TRBD2|few|TRBJ2-1|TRBV2
CASGGTSGGRYNEQFF
TGTGCCAGCGGAGGGACTAGCGGGGGCAGGTACAATGAGCAGTTCTTC
>TRBD2|-|TRBJ2-7|TRBV27
CASRGLAPGEQYF
TGTGCCAGCAGGGGACTAGCGCCCGGCGAGCAGTACTTC
>-|few|TRBJ2-2|TRBV4-1
CASSQAGGPNTGELFF
TGCGCCAGCAGCCAAGCAGGCGGCCCGAACACCGGGGAGCTGTTTTTT
>-|-|TRBJ1-1|TRBV25-1
CASSPMSSEAFF
TGTGCCAGCAGCCCCATGTCCTCTGAAGCTTTCTTT
>-|-|TRBJ2-3|TRBV3-1/TRBV3-2
CASSQELRWDTQYF
TGTGCCAGCAGCCAAGAACTCAGGTGGGATACGCAGTATTTT
>-|-|TRBJ1-4|TRBV6-6
CASSPQGQNEKLFF
TGTGCCAGCAGCCCCCAAGGACAGAATGAAAAACTGTTTTTT
>-|once|TRBJ1-6|TRBV9
CASRQGLENSPLHF
TGTGCCAGCAGGCAGGGGCTGGAGAATTCACCCCTCCACTTT
>TRBD1|-|TRBJ1-2|TRBV7-9
CASSLFLQGAPGYTF
TGTGCCAGCAGCTTGTTCTTACAGGGGGCGCCTGGCTACACCTTC
>-|-|TRBJ2-4|TRBV7-2
CASSLVGGGGKNIQYF
TGTGCCAGCAGCTTAGTAGGGGGTGGGGGCAAAAACATTCAGTACTTC
>-|-|TRBJ2-5|TRBV9
CASSRGETQYF
TGTGCCAGCAGCCGAGGGGAGACCCAGTACTTC
>TRBD1|-|TRBJ1-1|TRBV7-3
CASSATGGTEAFF
TGTGCCAGCAGCGCGACAGGGGGCACTGAAGCTTTCTTT
>-|-|TRBJ2-5|TRBV4-1
CASSPGREEETQYF
TGCGCCAGCAGCCCAGGAAGGGAGGAAGAGACCCAGTACTTC
>-|-|TRBJ1-2|TRBV28
CASSPTGRTGYTF
TGTGCCAGCAGCCCCACGGGGAGGACTGGCTACACCTTC
>-|few|TRBJ1-2|TRBV29-1
CSVTGLYGYTF
TGCAGCGTGACCGGACTCTATGGCTACACCTTC
>-|few|TRBJ1-2|TRBV5-4
CASSSGRDRLNYGYTF
TGTGCCAGCAGCTCGGGCCGGGACCGCCTAAACTATGGCTACACCTTC
>-|few|TRBJ2-7|TRBV10-3
CAIKEGTTASGEQYF
TGTGCCATCAAAGAAGGGACAACCGCCAGTGGCGAGCAGTACTTC
>-|-|TRBJ2-7|TRBV7-9
CASSQGNHEQYF
TGTGCCAGCAGCCAGGGGAACCACGAGCAGTACTTC
>TRBD1|-|TRBJ1-3|TRBV23-1
CASSQSADRENGNTIYF
TGCGCCAGCAGTCAATCGGCGGACAGGGAGAATGGAAACACCATATATTTT
>-|-|TRBJ1-2|TRBV24-1
CATSDLHNTGYTF
TGTGCCACCAGTGATTTGCACAACACCGGCTACACCTTC
>-|-|TRBJ1-1|TRBV3-1/TRBV3-2
CASSPTGAIGAFF
TGTGCCAGCAGTCCAACGGGGGCAATCGGAGCTTTCTTT
>TRBD2|-|TRBJ2-7|TRBV7-6
CASSSGTRGEQYF
TGTGCCAGCAGCTCCGGGACTAGAGGTGAGCAGTACTTC
>-|-|TRBJ2-5|TRBV24-1
CATSDFKETQYF
TGTGCCACCAGTGATTTCAAAGAGACCCAGTACTTC
>-|-|TRBJ1-6|TRBV11-2
CASSLVESIYSPLHF
TGTGCCAGCAGCTTAGTGGAGTCGATCTATTCACCCCTCCACTTT
>TRBD1|few|TRBJ1-5|TRBV4-2
CASSQSSGQGAQPQHF
TGTGCCAGCAGCCAATCATCGGGACAGGGGGCTCAGCCCCAGCATTTT
>TRBD2|-|TRBJ2-5|TRBV4-3
CASSPSSGGALETQYF
TGCGCCAGCAGCCCATCCAGCGGGGGGGCCCTTGAGACCCAGTACTTC
>-|-|TRBJ2-4|TRBV7-2
CASSLGTGDIQYF
TGTGCCAGCAGCTTAGGGACGGGGGACATTCAGTACTTC